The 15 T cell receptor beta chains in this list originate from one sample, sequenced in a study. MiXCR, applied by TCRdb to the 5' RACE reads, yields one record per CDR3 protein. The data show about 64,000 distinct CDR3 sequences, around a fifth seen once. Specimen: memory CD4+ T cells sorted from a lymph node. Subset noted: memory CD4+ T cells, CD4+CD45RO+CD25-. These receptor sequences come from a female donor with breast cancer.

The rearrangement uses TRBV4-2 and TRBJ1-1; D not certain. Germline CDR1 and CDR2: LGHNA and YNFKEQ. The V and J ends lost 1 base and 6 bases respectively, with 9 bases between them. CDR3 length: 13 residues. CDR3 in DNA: TGTGCCAGCAGCCAAGGGCAGGAATCTGAAGCTTTCTTT. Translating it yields CASSQGQESEAFF.

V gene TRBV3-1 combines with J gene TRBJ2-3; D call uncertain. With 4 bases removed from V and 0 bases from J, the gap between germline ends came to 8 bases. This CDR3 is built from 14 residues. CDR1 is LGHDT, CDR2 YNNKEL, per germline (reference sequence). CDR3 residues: CASSRSDSTDTQYF. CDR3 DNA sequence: TGTGCCAGCAGCCGGTCGGACAGCACAGATACGCAGTATTTT.

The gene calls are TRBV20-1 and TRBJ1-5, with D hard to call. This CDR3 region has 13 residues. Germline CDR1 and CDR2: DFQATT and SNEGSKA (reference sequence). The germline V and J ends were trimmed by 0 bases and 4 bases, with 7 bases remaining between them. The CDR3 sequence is CSAREGGNQPQHF. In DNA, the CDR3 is TGCAGTGCTAGAGAGGGCGGAAATCAGCCCCAGCATTTT.

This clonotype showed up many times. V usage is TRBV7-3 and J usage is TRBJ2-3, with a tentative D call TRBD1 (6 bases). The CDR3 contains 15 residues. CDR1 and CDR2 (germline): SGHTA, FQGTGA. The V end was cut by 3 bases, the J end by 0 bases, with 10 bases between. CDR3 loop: CASSFPGQSTDTQYF. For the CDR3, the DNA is TGTGCCAGCAGCTTTCCCGGACAGAGCACAGATACGCAGTATTTT. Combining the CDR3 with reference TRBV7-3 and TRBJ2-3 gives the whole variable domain GAGVSQTPSNKVTEKGKYVELRCDPISGHTALYWYRQSLGQGPEFLIYFQGTGAADDSGLPNDRFFAVRPEGSVSTLKIQRTERGDSAVYLCASSFPGQSTDTQYFGPGTRLTVL.

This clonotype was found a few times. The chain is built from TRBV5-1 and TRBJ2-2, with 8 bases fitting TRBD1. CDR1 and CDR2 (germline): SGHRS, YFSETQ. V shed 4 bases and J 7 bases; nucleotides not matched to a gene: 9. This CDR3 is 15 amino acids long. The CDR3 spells CASSLRQGSSGELFF. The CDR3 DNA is TGCGCCAGCAGCCTCCGACAGGGGAGCAGCGGGGAGCTGTTTTTT.

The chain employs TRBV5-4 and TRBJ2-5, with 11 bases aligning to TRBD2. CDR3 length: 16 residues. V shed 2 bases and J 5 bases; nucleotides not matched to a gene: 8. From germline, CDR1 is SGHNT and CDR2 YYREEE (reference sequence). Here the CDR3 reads CASSFKLAGVGETQYF. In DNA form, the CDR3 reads TGTGCCAGCAGCTTTAAACTAGCGGGAGTGGGGGAGACCCAGTACTTC. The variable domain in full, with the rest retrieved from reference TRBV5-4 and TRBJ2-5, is ETGVTQSPTHLIKTRGQQVTLRCSSQSGHNTVSWYQQALGQGPQFIFQYYREEENGRGNFPPRFSGLQFPNYSSELNVNALELDDSALYLCASSFKLAGVGETQYFGPGTRLLVL.

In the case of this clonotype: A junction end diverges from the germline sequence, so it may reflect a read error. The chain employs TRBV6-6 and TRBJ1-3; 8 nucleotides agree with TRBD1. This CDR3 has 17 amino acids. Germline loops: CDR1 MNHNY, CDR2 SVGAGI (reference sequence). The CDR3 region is CASGDRGITNSGNNIYF. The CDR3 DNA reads TGTGCCAGCGGCGACAGGGGTATCACCAACTCTGGAAACAACATATATTTT.

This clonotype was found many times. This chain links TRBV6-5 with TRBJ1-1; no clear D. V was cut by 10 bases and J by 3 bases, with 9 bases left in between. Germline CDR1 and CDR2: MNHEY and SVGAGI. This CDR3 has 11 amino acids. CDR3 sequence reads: CATGRDTEAFF. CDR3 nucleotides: TGTGCCACCGGGCGGGACACTGAAGCTTTCTTT.

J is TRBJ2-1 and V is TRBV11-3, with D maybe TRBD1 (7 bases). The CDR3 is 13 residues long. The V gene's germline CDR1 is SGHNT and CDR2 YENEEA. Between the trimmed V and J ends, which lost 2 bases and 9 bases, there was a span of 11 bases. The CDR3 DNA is TGTGCCAGCAGCTTATACAGGGGAGGTGAGCAGTTCTTC. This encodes CASSLYRGGEQFF.

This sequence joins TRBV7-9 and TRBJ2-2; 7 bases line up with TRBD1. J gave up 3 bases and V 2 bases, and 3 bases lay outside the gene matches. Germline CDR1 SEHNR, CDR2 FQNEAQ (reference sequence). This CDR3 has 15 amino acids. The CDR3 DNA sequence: TGTGCCAGCAGCTTATTAGGGACAGACACCGGGGAGCTGTTTTTT. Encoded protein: CASSLLGTDTGELFF.

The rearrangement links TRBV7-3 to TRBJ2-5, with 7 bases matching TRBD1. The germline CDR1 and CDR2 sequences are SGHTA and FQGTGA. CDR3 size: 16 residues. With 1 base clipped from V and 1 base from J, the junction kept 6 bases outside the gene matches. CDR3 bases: TGTGCCAGCAGCTTAAATGTGGGGACAGCCCAAGAGACCCAGTACTTC. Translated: CASSLNVGTAQETQYF.

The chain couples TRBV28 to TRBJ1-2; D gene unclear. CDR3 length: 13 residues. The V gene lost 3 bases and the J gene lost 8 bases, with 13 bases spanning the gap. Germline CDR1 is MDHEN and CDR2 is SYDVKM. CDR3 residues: CASSFRGSQGYTF. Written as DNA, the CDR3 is TGTGCCAGCAGTTTCCGAGGGAGTCAAGGCTACACCTTC.

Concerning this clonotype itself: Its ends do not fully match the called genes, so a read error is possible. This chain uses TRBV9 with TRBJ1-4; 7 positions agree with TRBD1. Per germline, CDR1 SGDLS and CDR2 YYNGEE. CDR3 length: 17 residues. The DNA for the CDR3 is TGTGCCAGCAGCGGAGAGGGGGCCAGCGCAACTAATGAAAAACTGTATTTT. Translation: CASSGEGASATNEKLYF.

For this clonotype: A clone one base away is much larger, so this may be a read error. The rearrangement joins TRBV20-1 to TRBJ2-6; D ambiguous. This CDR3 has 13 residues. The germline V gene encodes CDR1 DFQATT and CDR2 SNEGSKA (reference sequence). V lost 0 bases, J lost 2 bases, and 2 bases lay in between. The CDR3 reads CSAREAGANVLTF. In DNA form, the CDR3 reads TGCAGTGCTAGAGAGGCTGGGGCCAACGTCCTGACTTTC.

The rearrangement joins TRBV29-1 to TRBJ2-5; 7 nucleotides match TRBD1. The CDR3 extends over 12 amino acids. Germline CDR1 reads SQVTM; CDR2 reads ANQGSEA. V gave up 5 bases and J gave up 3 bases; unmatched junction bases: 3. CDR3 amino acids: CSVYGTEETQYF. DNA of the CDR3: TGCAGCGTTTACGGGACAGAAGAGACCCAGTACTTC.